This T cell receptor (beta chain) originates from a study of blood T cells in healthy people across ages. Sample-barcoded 5' priming and a J-beta primer mix drove a second PCR of about 7 to 12 cycles. Using its own MiXCR run on the 5' RACE reads, TCRdb lists one record per CDR3 protein. This sample has 600,000 to 1,000,000 distinct CDR3 sequences; roughly 64% occur once, and the top ten carry about 20%. CDR1 KGHSH and CDR2 LQKENI come from the germline V gene. This CDR3 region has 14 residues. The V end lost 10 bases, the J end lost 0 bases, and 14 bases lay between the germline ends. The receptor's source is a man aged 25 to 40 in good health. This chain links TRBV18 with TRBJ2-3, with no clear D. The specimen sequenced was blood. The CDR3 here is CATRLVPSTDTQYF. The DNA for the CDR3 is TGTGCCACCCGACTCGTTCCTAGCACAGATACGCAGTATTTT. The complete variable domain, with remaining parts taken from reference TRBV18 and TRBJ2-3, reads NAGVMQNPRHLVRRRGQEARLRCSPMKGHSHVYWYRQLPEEGLKFMVYLQKENIIDESGMPKERFSAEFPKEGPSILRIQQVVRGDSAAYFCATRLVPSTDTQYFGPGTRLTVL.